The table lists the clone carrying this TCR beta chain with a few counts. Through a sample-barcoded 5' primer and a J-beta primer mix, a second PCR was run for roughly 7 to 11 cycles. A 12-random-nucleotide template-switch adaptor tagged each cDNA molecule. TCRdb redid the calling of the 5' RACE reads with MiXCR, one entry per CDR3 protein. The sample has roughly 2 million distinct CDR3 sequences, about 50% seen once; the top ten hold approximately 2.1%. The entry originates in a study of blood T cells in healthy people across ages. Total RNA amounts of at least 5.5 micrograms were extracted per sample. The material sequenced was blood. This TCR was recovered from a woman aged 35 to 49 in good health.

CDR3 sequence: CASSYLAGNNNEQFF. Here the CDR3 DNA reads TGTGCCAGCAGTTATCTAGCGGGGAATAACAATGAGCAGTTCTTC. The chain recombines TRBV28 with TRBJ2-1; 9 bases align to TRBD2. Trimming removed 4 bases from V and 5 bases from J; junction bases left unmatched: 6. Germline loops: CDR1 MDHEN, CDR2 SYDVKM. The CDR3 contains 15 residues.